This is a list of T cell receptor beta chains from one sample in a study of patients and donors after allogeneic stem cell transplantation. Using its own MiXCR run on the RT-PCR reads, TCRdb lists one record per CDR3 protein. The sample has about 150,000 distinct CDR3 sequences, roughly 35% seen once. The sequencing sample was made of blood, either unsorted or a sorted T cell fraction (not recorded which). Source of these receptors: a human donor who was either an allogeneic HSCT recipient or a stem cell or donor lymphocyte infusion donor (not recorded which). It is not recorded whose cells these are; they may come from a transplant donor. Both conserved end residues are part of each CDR3. The order of the fields is clone size, J gene, D gene, V gene, CDR3 protein, CDR3 DNA. The D gene is left open where the match is weak. Where a row states a size, it is once, few, many or the class of an expanded clone; other rows omit it.

abundance: few
j_gene: TRBJ1-2
d_gene: .
v_gene: TRBV7-8
CDR3aa: CASSLVGALDGYTF
CDR3nt: TGTGCCAGCAGCTTAGTGGGAGCCCTAGATGGCTACACCTTC

abundance: .
j_gene: TRBJ1-6
d_gene: TRBD1
v_gene: TRBV28
CDR3aa: CASSSLGTGNSPLHF
CDR3nt: TGTGCCAGCAGCTCATTAGGGACAGGGAATTCACCCCTCCACTTT

abundance: .
j_gene: TRBJ2-5
d_gene: .
v_gene: TRBV5-1
CDR3aa: CASSDLLYDQETQYF
CDR3nt: TGCGCCAGCAGCGACTTGTTGTATGACCAAGAGACCCAGTACTTC

abundance: .
j_gene: TRBJ2-2
d_gene: TRBD2
v_gene: TRBV12-3/TRBV12-4
CDR3aa: CASSRRLAGGPGELFF
CDR3nt: TGTGCCAGCAGCCGGCGACTAGCGGGGGGGCCCGGGGAGCTGTTTTTT

abundance: few
j_gene: TRBJ1-5
d_gene: TRBD1
v_gene: TRBV10-3
CDR3aa: CAISSGTGGNQPQHF
CDR3nt: TGTGCCATCAGCTCCGGGACAGGAGGTAATCAGCCCCAGCATTTT

abundance: few
j_gene: TRBJ2-2
d_gene: .
v_gene: TRBV29-1
CDR3aa: CSVERITGELFF
CDR3nt: TGCAGCGTTGAGAGGATCACCGGGGAGCTGTTTTTT

abundance: few
j_gene: TRBJ1-5
d_gene: .
v_gene: TRBV28
CDR3aa: CASSLHRVVGNQPQHF
CDR3nt: TGTGCCAGCAGTTTACACAGGGTCGTGGGCAATCAGCCCCAGCATTTT

abundance: .
j_gene: TRBJ2-2
d_gene: TRBD2
v_gene: TRBV9
CDR3aa: CASSPRLAGMGELFF
CDR3nt: TGTGCCAGCAGCCCCCGACTAGCGGGGATGGGGGAGCTGTTTTTT

abundance: .
j_gene: TRBJ1-2
d_gene: .
v_gene: TRBV24-1
CDR3aa: CATSDPDGYTF
CDR3nt: TGTGCCACCAGTGACCCCGATGGCTACACCTTC

abundance: .
j_gene: TRBJ1-1
d_gene: .
v_gene: TRBV20-1
CDR3aa: CSASDGGRNTEAFF
CDR3nt: TGCAGTGCTTCTGACGGGGGGCGGAACACTGAAGCTTTCTTT

abundance: .
j_gene: TRBJ2-3
d_gene: TRBD1
v_gene: TRBV27
CDR3aa: CASSARDSGDTQYF
CDR3nt: TGTGCCAGCAGCGCGAGGGACAGTGGGGATACGCAGTATTTT

abundance: .
j_gene: TRBJ2-1
d_gene: TRBD2
v_gene: TRBV12-3/TRBV12-4
CDR3aa: CASSKGTSGGHNEQFF
CDR3nt: TGTGCCAGCAGTAAAGGGACTAGCGGGGGTCACAATGAGCAGTTCTTC

abundance: few
j_gene: TRBJ1-2
d_gene: TRBD1
v_gene: TRBV5-6
CDR3aa: CASSLGQEYGYTF
CDR3nt: TGTGCCAGCAGCTTAGGACAGGAGTATGGCTACACCTTC

abundance: few
j_gene: TRBJ1-5
d_gene: .
v_gene: TRBV5-1
CDR3aa: CASSLGTGLNQPQHF
CDR3nt: TGCGCCAGCAGCTTGGGTACAGGGTTGAATCAGCCCCAGCATTTT

abundance: few
j_gene: TRBJ2-7
d_gene: TRBD2
v_gene: TRBV20-1
CDR3aa: CSASIAGGIYEQYF
CDR3nt: TGCAGTGCCTCCATAGCGGGGGGGATCTACGAGCAGTACTTC

abundance: .
j_gene: TRBJ1-4
d_gene: .
v_gene: TRBV27
CDR3aa: CASYHGGQLFF
CDR3nt: TGTGCCAGCTATCACGGGGGACAACTGTTTTTT